A selection of T cell receptor beta chains follows, all from one sample in a study of cytomegalovirus exposure and HLA in healthy donors. Sequencing used immunoSEQ multiplex PCR; TCRdb keeps in-frame clones, though not all of them. The table lists about 130,000 clones, 60% to 80% of them singletons. The specimen sequenced was PBMCs. The receptors stem from a man aged 25 to 40 in good health and CMV-seronegative. The CDR3 runs from the conserved cysteine through the conserved F or W. The order of the fields is D gene, V gene, clone size, J gene, CDR3 DNA, CDR3 protein. The D gene is left open where the match is weak. Size is omitted from some rows. Given values are once, few, many or a class for expanded clones.

d_gene: TRBD1; v_gene: TRBV9; abundance: NA; j_gene: TRBJ2-6; CDR3nt: TGTGCCAGCAGCCGACAGGGGGCCAGCTCTGGGGCCAACGTCCTGACTTTC; CDR3aa: CASSRQGASSGANVLTF
d_gene: NA; v_gene: TRBV2; abundance: NA; j_gene: TRBJ1-2; CDR3nt: TGTGCCAGCAGTGAAGGACAGACAGGCTACACCTTC; CDR3aa: CASSEGQTGYTF
d_gene: TRBD2; v_gene: TRBV9; abundance: NA; j_gene: TRBJ2-1; CDR3nt: TGTGCCAGCAGCCGAAGGGAGGGGTCCTACAATGAGCAGTTCTTC; CDR3aa: CASSRREGSYNEQFF
d_gene: NA; v_gene: TRBV4-1; abundance: once; j_gene: TRBJ2-7; CDR3nt: TGCGCCAGCAGCCTCGTGAGGACTTATACCTACGAGCAGTACTTC; CDR3aa: CASSLVRTYTYEQYF
d_gene: NA; v_gene: TRBV2; abundance: once; j_gene: TRBJ2-6; CDR3nt: TGTGCCAGCAAGAGGGGAGGAGGGGCCAACGTCCTGACTTTC; CDR3aa: CASKRGGGANVLTF
d_gene: NA; v_gene: TRBV30; abundance: NA; j_gene: TRBJ1-5; CDR3nt: TGTGCCTGGAGTAGACCGGGGGGGGGTCAGCCCCAGCATTTT; CDR3aa: CAWSRPGGGQPQHF
d_gene: NA; v_gene: TRBV29-1; abundance: NA; j_gene: TRBJ1-2; CDR3nt: TGCAGCGTCCGCGAGGGTGTCGATGGCTACACCTTC; CDR3aa: CSVREGVDGYTF
d_gene: TRBD2; v_gene: TRBV7-2; abundance: NA; j_gene: TRBJ2-3; CDR3nt: TGTGCCAGCAGCCAGGGGGCTCTAGCGGGAGTCACAGATACGCAGTATTTT; CDR3aa: CASSQGALAGVTDTQYF
d_gene: TRBD2; v_gene: TRBV5-1; abundance: NA; j_gene: TRBJ2-3; CDR3nt: TGCGCCAGCAACTTTCTAGCGGCCACAGATACGCAGTATTTT; CDR3aa: CASNFLAATDTQYF
d_gene: TRBD2; v_gene: TRBV5-1; abundance: NA; j_gene: TRBJ2-3; CDR3nt: TGCGCCAGCAGCATACTCCGGCAGGGACTAGCCTCGGATACGCAGTATTTT; CDR3aa: CASSILRQGLASDTQYF
d_gene: NA; v_gene: TRBV30; abundance: once; j_gene: TRBJ2-1; CDR3nt: TGTGCCTGGACACAGGGTAATGAGCAGTTCTTC; CDR3aa: CAWTQGNEQFF
d_gene: NA; v_gene: TRBV28; abundance: NA; j_gene: TRBJ1-6; CDR3nt: TGTGCCAGCAGTCCTGCGTCCTCCTATAATTCACCCCTCCACTTT; CDR3aa: CASSPASSYNSPLHF
d_gene: TRBD1; v_gene: TRBV7-9; abundance: NA; j_gene: TRBJ2-7; CDR3nt: TGTGCCAGCAGCGAAGGGACAGGGGGAGGCAAGGAGCAGTACTTC; CDR3aa: CASSEGTGGGKEQYF
d_gene: TRBD1; v_gene: TRBV18; abundance: NA; j_gene: TRBJ1-1; CDR3nt: TGTGCCAGCTCACTGGGGACAGGGGGGAAACTGAACACTGAAGCTTTCTTT; CDR3aa: CASSLGTGGKLNTEAFF
d_gene: TRBD1; v_gene: TRBV7-2; abundance: NA; j_gene: TRBJ1-1; CDR3nt: TGTGCCAGCAGCCTTACAGGGGTCGTCTGGGCTTTCTTT; CDR3aa: CASSLTGVVWAFF
d_gene: NA; v_gene: TRBV29-1; abundance: NA; j_gene: TRBJ1-1; CDR3nt: TGCAGCGTTGAAGTAGCAGACAGGTACACTGAAGCTTTCTTT; CDR3aa: CSVEVADRYTEAFF
d_gene: TRBD1; v_gene: TRBV7-9; abundance: NA; j_gene: TRBJ1-2; CDR3nt: TGTGCCAGCAGCTGGGACAGGAATTATGGCTACACCTTC; CDR3aa: CASSWDRNYGYTF
d_gene: TRBD1; v_gene: TRBV10-3; abundance: NA; j_gene: TRBJ1-5; CDR3nt: TGTGCCATCAGTGACGGGATAGGGGGCTGGGATCAGCCCCAGCATTTT; CDR3aa: CAISDGIGGWDQPQHF
d_gene: TRBD2; v_gene: TRBV29-1; abundance: large; j_gene: TRBJ2-7; CDR3nt: TGCAGCGCCGGACTAGCGGGAGGGCCCTACGAGCAGTACTTC; CDR3aa: CSAGLAGGPYEQYF
d_gene: NA; v_gene: TRBV4-3; abundance: NA; j_gene: TRBJ2-5; CDR3nt: TGCGCCAGCAGCCGAGACCTGCGGGAGACCCAGTACTTC; CDR3aa: CASSRDLRETQYF
d_gene: NA; v_gene: TRBV30; abundance: few; j_gene: TRBJ1-1; CDR3nt: TGTGCCTGGAGCAGTATGAACACTGAAGCTTTCTTT; CDR3aa: CAWSSMNTEAFF
d_gene: NA; v_gene: TRBV4-3; abundance: few; j_gene: TRBJ2-7; CDR3nt: TGCGCCAGCAGCCAAGATTCCCTCGAGCAGTACTTC; CDR3aa: CASSQDSLEQYF
d_gene: TRBD2; v_gene: TRBV7-9; abundance: NA; j_gene: TRBJ2-2; CDR3nt: TGTGCCAGCAGCACAAGGACTAGCGGGAGTCTGGGGGAGCTGTTTTTT; CDR3aa: CASSTRTSGSLGELFF
d_gene: NA; v_gene: TRBV7-2; abundance: few; j_gene: TRBJ2-2; CDR3nt: TGTGCCAGCACCGACAACCTGGCCGGGGAGCTGTTTTTT; CDR3aa: CASTDNLAGELFF
d_gene: TRBD1; v_gene: TRBV7-2; abundance: NA; j_gene: TRBJ2-7; CDR3nt: TGTGCCAGCAGTCACAGGGGAAGGTTCCCCTACGAGCAGTACTTC; CDR3aa: CASSHRGRFPYEQYF
d_gene: NA; v_gene: TRBV7-6; abundance: few; j_gene: TRBJ1-1; CDR3nt: TGTGCCAGCAGCTTAGGACAGGCCAACACTGAAGCTTTCTTT; CDR3aa: CASSLGQANTEAFF
d_gene: TRBD2; v_gene: TRBV12-5; abundance: NA; j_gene: TRBJ2-1; CDR3nt: TGTGCTAGTGGTACCGGACTAGCGGGAGAGGGGAATGAGCAGTTCTTC; CDR3aa: CASGTGLAGEGNEQFF
d_gene: TRBD2; v_gene: TRBV27; abundance: NA; j_gene: TRBJ2-3; CDR3nt: TGTGCCAGCAGTTTCTTTGGGGCTAGCGGGAGTGGTACGCAGTATTTT; CDR3aa: CASSFFGASGSGTQYF
d_gene: NA; v_gene: TRBV10-3; abundance: few; j_gene: TRBJ2-1; CDR3nt: TGTGCCATCTCACGGGAGTTAGGCAATGAGCAGTTCTTC; CDR3aa: CAISRELGNEQFF
d_gene: TRBD2; v_gene: TRBV29-1; abundance: NA; j_gene: TRBJ2-1; CDR3nt: TGCAGCACGAGACACCGGACTAGCGGAACCTACAATGAGCAGTTCTTC; CDR3aa: CSTRHRTSGTYNEQFF
d_gene: NA; v_gene: TRBV5-1; abundance: NA; j_gene: TRBJ1-1; CDR3nt: TGCGCCAGCAGCTTGGCCCCCAGTAACACTGAAGCTTTCTTT; CDR3aa: CASSLAPSNTEAFF
d_gene: TRBD1; v_gene: TRBV28; abundance: NA; j_gene: TRBJ2-7; CDR3nt: TGTGCCAGCAGTACTCTCGGACAGGGGAGCTCCTACGAGCAGTACTTC; CDR3aa: CASSTLGQGSSYEQYF
d_gene: NA; v_gene: TRBV19; abundance: NA; j_gene: TRBJ1-5; CDR3nt: TGTGCCAGTAGTATAGTCACAGAAAGCAATCAGCCCCAGCATTTT; CDR3aa: CASSIVTESNQPQHF
d_gene: NA; v_gene: TRBV30; abundance: NA; j_gene: TRBJ1-2; CDR3nt: TGTGCCTGGAGCCCGACAGACTTCTATGGCTACACCTTC; CDR3aa: CAWSPTDFYGYTF
d_gene: NA; v_gene: TRBV28; abundance: once; j_gene: TRBJ2-7; CDR3nt: TGTGCCAGCAGTACTCCGGGTCTATCCTACGAGCAGTACTTC; CDR3aa: CASSTPGLSYEQYF
d_gene: NA; v_gene: TRBV5-1; abundance: NA; j_gene: TRBJ2-1; CDR3nt: TGCGCCAGCAGGAGGCAGGGGAGTAGTGATGAGCAGTTCTTC; CDR3aa: CASRRQGSSDEQFF
d_gene: TRBD2; v_gene: TRBV5-1; abundance: NA; j_gene: TRBJ2-1; CDR3nt: TGCGCCAGCAGCTTGGCGGGAGGGCCGGGGAATGAGCAGTTCTTC; CDR3aa: CASSLAGGPGNEQFF
d_gene: NA; v_gene: TRBV10-3; abundance: once; j_gene: TRBJ2-5; CDR3nt: TGTGCCACCAAACCGCCAGGTCTCGGGACCCAGTACTTC; CDR3aa: CATKPPGLGTQYF
d_gene: TRBD1; v_gene: TRBV7-8; abundance: NA; j_gene: TRBJ2-7; CDR3nt: TGTGCCAGCAGCTTCTCGACAGGGGCTTACGAGCAGTACTTC; CDR3aa: CASSFSTGAYEQYF
d_gene: TRBD2; v_gene: TRBV5-4; abundance: NA; j_gene: TRBJ2-2; CDR3nt: TGTGCCAGCAGCTTGCCTGGCGGGAGTGCGGTCACCGGGGAGCTGTTTTTT; CDR3aa: CASSLPGGSAVTGELFF